This T cell receptor beta chain was captured in a study of T cell responses to AZD1222 COVID-19 vaccine. This clone was picked up one time. Measured with immunoSEQ multiplex PCR; TCRdb has only the in-frame clones, and not every one. The sample shows 110,000 to 150,000 clones, around 88% of them seen only once. CDR1 is SGHAT and CDR2 is FQNNGV in the germline V gene. The V end was cut by 1 base, the J end by 7 bases, with 4 bases between. The length of the CDR3 is 12 residues. This sequence was found in an adult in good health. This chain links TRBV11-2 with TRBJ1-4, with D unclear. The source material was peripheral blood, sampled on day 0 of AZD1222 vaccination. This chain's CDR3 is CASSLGFEKLFF. The CDR3 nucleotides read TGTGCCAGCAGCTTAGGTTTTGAAAAACTGTTTTTT. Full variable domain (missing parts from reference TRBV11-2 and TRBJ1-4): EAGVAQSPRYKIIEKRQSVAFWCNPISGHATLYWYQQILGQGPKLLIQFQNNGVVDDSQLPKDRFSAERLKGVDSTLKIQPAKLEDSAVYLCASSLGFEKLFFGSGTQLSVL.